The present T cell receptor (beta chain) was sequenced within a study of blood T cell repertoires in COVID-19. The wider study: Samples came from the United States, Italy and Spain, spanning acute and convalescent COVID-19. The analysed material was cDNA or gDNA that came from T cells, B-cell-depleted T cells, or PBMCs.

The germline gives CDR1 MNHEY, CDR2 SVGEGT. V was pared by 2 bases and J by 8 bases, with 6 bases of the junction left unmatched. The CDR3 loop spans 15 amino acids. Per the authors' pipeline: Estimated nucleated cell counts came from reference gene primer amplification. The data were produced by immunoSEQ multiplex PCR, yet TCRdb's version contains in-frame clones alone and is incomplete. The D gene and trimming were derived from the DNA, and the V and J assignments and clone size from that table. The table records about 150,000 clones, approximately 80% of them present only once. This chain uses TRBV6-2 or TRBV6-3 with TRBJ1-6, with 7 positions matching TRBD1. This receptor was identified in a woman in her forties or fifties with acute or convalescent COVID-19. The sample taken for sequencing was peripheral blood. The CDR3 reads CASSYGSQGDSPLHF. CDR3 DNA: TGTGCCAGCAGTTACGGCAGCCAGGGGGATTCACCCCTCCACTTT.